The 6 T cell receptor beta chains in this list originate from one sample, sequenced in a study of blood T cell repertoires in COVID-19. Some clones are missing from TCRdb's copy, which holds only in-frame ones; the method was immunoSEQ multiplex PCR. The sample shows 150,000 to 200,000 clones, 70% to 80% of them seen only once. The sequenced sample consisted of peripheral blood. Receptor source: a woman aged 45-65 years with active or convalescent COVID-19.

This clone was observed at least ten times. DNA for the CDR3: TGTGCCAGCAGCTCCCAGGGGGAAAGCAATCAGCCCCAGCATTTT. Residues: CASSSQGESNQPQHF. This rearrangement joins TRBV7-9 to TRBJ1-5; 7 bases agree with TRBD1. Germline V gene lookup returns CDR1 SEHNR and CDR2 FQNEAQ (reference sequence). The CDR3 is made up of 15 amino acids. V trimming: 4 bases; J trimming: 1 base; junction bases outside the gene matches: 4. Supplemented by reference TRBV7-9 and TRBJ1-5, the full variable domain reads DTGVSQNPRHKITKRGQNVTFRCDPISEHNRLYWYRQTLGQGPEFLTYFQNEAQLEKSRLLSDRFSAERPKGSFSTLEIQRTEQGDSAMYLCASSSQGESNQPQHFGDGTRLSIL.

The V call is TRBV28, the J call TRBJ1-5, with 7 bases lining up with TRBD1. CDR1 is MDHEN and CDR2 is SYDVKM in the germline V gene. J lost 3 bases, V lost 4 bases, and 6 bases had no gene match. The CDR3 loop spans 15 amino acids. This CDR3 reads CASSYTGALNQPQHF. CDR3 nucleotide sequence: TGTGCCAGCAGTTATACAGGGGCTCTCAATCAGCCCCAGCATTTT.

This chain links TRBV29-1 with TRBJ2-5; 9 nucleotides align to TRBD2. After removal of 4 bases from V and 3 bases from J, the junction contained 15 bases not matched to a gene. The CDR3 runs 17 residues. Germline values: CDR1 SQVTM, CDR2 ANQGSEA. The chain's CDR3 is CSVGGRGSGGLKETQYF. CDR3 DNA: TGCAGCGTTGGGGGTCGTGGTAGCGGGGGATTAAAAGAGACCCAGTACTTC.

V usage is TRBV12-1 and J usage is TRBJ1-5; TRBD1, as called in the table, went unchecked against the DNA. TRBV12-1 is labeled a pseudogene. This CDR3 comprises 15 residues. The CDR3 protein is CASSYRESCNQPQHF. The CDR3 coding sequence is TGTGCCAGCAGCTACAGGGAGAGTTGCAATCAGCCCCAGCATTTT.

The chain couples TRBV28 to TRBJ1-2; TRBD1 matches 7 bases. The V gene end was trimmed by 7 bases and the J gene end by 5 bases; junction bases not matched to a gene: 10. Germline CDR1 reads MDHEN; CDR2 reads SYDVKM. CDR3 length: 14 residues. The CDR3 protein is CASTGLDRVYGYTF. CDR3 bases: TGTGCCAGCACGGGACTTGACAGGGTTTATGGCTACACCTTC.

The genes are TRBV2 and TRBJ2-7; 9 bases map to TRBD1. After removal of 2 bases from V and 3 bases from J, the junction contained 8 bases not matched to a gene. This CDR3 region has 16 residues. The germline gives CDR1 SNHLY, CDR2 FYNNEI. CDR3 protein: CASSEKFGTGRYEQYF. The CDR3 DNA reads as TGTGCCAGCAGTGAAAAGTTTGGGACAGGGCGCTACGAGCAGTACTTC.